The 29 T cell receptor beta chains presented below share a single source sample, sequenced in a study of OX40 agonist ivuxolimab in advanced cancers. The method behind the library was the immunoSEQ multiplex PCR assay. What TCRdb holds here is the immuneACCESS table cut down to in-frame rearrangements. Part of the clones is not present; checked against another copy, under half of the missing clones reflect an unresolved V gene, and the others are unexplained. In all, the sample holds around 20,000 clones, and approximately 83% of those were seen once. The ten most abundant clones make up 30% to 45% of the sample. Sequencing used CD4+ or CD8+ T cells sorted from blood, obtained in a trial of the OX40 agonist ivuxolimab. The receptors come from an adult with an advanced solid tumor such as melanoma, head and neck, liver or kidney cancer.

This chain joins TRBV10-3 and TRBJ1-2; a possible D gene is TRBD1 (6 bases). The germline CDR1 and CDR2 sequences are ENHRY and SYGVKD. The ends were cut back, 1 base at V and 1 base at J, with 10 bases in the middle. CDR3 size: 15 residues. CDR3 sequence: CAISEFADSNYGYTF. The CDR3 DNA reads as TGTGCCATCAGTGAGTTCGCGGACAGTAACTATGGCTACACCTTC.

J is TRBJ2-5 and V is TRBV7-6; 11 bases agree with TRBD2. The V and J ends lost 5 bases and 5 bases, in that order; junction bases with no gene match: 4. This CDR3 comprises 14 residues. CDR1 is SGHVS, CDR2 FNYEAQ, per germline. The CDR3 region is CASSPRLAGETQYF. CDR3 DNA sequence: TGTGCCAGCAGCCCACGACTAGCGGGGGAGACCCAGTACTTC.

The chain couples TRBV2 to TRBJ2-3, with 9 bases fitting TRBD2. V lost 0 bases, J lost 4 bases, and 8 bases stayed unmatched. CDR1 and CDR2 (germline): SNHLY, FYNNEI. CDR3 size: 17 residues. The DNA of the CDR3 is TGTGCCAGCAGTGAAGCTAGCGGGGGACGATGGGCAGATACGCAGTATTTT. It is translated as CASSEASGGRWADTQYF.

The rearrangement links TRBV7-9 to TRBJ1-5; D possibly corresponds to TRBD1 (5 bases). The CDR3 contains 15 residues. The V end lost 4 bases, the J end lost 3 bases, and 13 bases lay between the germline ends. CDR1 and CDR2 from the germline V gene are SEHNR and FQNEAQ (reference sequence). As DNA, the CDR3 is TGTGCCAGCAGCTCCAGCAGGGAATCCAATCAGCCCCAGCATTTT. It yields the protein CASSSSRESNQPQHF.

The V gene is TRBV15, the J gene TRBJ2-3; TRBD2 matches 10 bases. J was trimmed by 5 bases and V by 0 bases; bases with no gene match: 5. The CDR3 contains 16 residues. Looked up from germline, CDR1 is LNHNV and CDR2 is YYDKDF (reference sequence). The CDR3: CATSRDWSGGGDTQYF. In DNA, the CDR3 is TGTGCCACCAGCAGAGATTGGAGCGGGGGGGGAGATACGCAGTATTTT.

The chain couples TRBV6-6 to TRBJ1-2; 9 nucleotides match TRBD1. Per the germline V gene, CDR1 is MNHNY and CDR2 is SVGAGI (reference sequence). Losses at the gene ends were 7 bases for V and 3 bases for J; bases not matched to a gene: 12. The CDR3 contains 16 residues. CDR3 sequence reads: CASIYGGTGIDYGYTF. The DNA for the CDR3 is TGTGCCAGCATCTATGGGGGGACAGGGATCGACTATGGCTACACCTTC.

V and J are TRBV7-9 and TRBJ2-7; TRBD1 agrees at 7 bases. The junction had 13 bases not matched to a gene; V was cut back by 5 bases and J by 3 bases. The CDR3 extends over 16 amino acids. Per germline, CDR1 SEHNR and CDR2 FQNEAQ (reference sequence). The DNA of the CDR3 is TGTGCCAGCAGCGAACCGGACAGGTCCAACCACTACGAGCAGTACTTC. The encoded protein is CASSEPDRSNHYEQYF.

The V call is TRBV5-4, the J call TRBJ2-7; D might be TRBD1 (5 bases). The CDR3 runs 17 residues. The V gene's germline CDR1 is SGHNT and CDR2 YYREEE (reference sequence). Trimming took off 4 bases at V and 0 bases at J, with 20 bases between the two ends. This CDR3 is CASSQEDGRTSSYEQYF. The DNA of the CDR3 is TGTGCCAGCAGCCAAGAGGATGGCAGGACAAGCTCCTACGAGCAGTACTTC.

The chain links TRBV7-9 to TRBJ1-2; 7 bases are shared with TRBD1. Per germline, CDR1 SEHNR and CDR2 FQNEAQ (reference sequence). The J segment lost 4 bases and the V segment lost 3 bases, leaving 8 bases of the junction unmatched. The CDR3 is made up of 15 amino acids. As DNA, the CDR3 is TGTGCCAGCAGCTTGGAGGGGGCTCCCCCCTATGGCTACACCTTC. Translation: CASSLEGAPPYGYTF.

The CDR3 bases are TGTGCCAGCAGCCGGGACCGCTACGAGCAGTACTTC. Amino acid sequence: CASSRDRYEQYF. The chain couples TRBV7-9 to TRBJ2-7; D tentatively reads TRBD1 or TRBD2 (5 bases each). The V and J ends lost 5 bases and 3 bases respectively, with 8 bases between them. Germline CDR1 is SEHNR and CDR2 is FQNEAQ (reference sequence). The CDR3 totals 12 residues.

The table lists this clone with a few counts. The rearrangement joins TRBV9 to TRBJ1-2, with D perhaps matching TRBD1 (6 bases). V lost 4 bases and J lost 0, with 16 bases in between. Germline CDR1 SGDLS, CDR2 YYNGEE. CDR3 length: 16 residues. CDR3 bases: TGTGCCAGCAGCCTCCCTAAGGACAGAGCTAACTATGGCTACACCTTC. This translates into CASSLPKDRANYGYTF.

The CDR3 DNA reads TGTGCCAGCAGTTCGACAGGGGGTCGCAATCAGCCCCAGCATTTT. Protein: CASSSTGGRNQPQHF. This rearrangement joins TRBV6-6 to TRBJ1-5; 9 positions agree with TRBD1. In germline, CDR1 is MNHNY, CDR2 SVGAGI (reference sequence). With V trimmed by 4 bases and J by 2 bases, 3 bases remained unmatched. This CDR3 comprises 15 residues.

The CDR3, as DNA: TGTGCCAGCAGTTGGACAGGGGGCTACGATGGCTACACCTTC. Translating it yields CASSWTGGYDGYTF. The genes are TRBV6-5 and TRBJ1-2, with 11 bases identical to TRBD1. V shed 4 bases and J 6 bases; nucleotides not matched to a gene: 4. The CDR3 covers 14 residues. The germline V gene encodes CDR1 MNHEY and CDR2 SVGAGI.

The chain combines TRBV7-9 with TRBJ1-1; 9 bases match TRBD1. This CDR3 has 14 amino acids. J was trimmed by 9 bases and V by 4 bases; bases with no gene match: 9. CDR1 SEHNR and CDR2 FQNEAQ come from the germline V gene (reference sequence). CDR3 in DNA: TGTGCCAGCAGCTCAGCCGGGACAGGGACCAAAGCTTTCTTT. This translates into CASSSAGTGTKAFF.

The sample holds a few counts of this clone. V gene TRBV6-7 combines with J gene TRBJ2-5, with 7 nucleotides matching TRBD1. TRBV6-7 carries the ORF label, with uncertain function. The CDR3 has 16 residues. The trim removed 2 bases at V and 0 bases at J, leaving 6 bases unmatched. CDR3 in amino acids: CASSYTDRVDQETQYF. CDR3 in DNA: TGTGCCAGCAGTTACACCGACAGGGTTGACCAAGAGACCCAGTACTTC.

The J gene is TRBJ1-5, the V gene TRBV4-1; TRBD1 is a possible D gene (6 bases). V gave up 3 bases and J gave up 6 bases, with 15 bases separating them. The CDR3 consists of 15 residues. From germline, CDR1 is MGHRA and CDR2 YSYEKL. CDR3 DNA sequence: TGCGCCAGCAGCCAGGGACACCATCCCAGTCAGCCCCAGCATTTT. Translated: CASSQGHHPSQPQHF.

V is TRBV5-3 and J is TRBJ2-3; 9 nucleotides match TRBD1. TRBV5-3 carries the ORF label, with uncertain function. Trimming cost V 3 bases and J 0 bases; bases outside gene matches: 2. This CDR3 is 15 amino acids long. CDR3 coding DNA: TGTGCCAGAAGCTGCGGACAGGGGAGCACAGATACGCAGTATTTT. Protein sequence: CARSCGQGSTDTQYF.

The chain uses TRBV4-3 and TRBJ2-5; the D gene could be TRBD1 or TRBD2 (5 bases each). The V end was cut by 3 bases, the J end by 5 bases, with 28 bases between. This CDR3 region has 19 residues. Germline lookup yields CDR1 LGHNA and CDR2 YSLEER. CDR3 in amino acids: CASSQLPWGTRGKEETQYF. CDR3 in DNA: TGCGCCAGCAGCCAGCTACCGTGGGGGACGCGAGGGAAGGAGGAGACCCAGTACTTC.

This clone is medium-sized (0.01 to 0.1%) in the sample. CDR3 sequence: CASSLGDRGARYNEQFF. In nucleotides, the CDR3 is TGTGCCAGCAGCTTGGGGGACAGGGGGGCTCGGTACAATGAGCAGTTCTTC. The rearrangement joins TRBV5-8 to TRBJ2-1; the match to TRBD1 covers 11 bases. Trimming removed 0 bases from V and 4 bases from J; junction bases left unmatched: 6. The germline CDR1 and CDR2 sequences are SGHTS and YDEGEE. The CDR3 covers 17 residues. Full variable domain (rest looked up from reference TRBV5-8 and TRBJ2-1): EAGVTQSPTHLIKTRGQQATLRCSPISGHTSVYWYQQALGLGLQFLLWYDEGEERNRGNFPPRFSGRQFPNYSSELNVNALELEDSALYLCASSLGDRGARYNEQFFGPGTRLTVL.

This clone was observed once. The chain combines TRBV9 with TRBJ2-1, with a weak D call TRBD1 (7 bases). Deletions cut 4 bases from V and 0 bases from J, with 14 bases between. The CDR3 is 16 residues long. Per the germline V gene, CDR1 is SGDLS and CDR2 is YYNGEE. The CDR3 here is CASSSRGDLSYNEQFF. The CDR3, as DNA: TGTGCCAGCAGCTCCAGGGGGGACCTCTCCTACAATGAGCAGTTCTTC.

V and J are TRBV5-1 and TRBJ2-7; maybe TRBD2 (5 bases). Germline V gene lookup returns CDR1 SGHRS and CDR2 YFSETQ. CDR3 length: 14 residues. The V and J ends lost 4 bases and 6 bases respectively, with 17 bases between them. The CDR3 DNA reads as TGCGCCAGCAGCCCCATCCCCCCGGCGGGCGAGCAGTACTTC. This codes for CASSPIPPAGEQYF.

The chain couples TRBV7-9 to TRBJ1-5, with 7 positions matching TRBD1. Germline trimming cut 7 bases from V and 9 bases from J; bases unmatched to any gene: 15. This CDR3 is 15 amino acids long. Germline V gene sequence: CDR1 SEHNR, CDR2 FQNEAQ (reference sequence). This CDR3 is CASILWGTVTLPQHF. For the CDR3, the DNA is TGTGCCAGCATCCTTTGGGGGACAGTTACCCTGCCCCAGCATTTT. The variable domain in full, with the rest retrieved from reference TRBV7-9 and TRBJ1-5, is DTGVSQNPRHKITKRGQNVTFRCDPISEHNRLYWYRQTLGQGPEFLTYFQNEAQLEKSRLLSDRFSAERPKGSFSTLEIQRTEQGDSAMYLCASILWGTVTLPQHFGDGTRLSIL.

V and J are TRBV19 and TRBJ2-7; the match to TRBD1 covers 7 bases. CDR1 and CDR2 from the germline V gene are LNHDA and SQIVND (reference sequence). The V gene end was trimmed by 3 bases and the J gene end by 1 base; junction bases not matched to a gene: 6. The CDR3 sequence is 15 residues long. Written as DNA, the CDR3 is TGTGCCAGTAGTATTCGGGGACAGCTGTCCTACGAGCAGTACTTC. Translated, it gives CASSIRGQLSYEQYF.

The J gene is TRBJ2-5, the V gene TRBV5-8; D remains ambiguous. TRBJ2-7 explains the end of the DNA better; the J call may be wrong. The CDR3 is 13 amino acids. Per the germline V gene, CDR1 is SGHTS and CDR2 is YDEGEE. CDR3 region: CASKKLALYEQYF. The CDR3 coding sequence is TGTGCCAGCAAGAAGTTGGCCCTCTACGAGCAGTACTTC.

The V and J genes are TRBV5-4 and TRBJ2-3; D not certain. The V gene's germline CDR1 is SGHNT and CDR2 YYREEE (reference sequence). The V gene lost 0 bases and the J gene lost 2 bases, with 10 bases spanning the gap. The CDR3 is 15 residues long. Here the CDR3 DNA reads TGTGCCAGCAGCTTGGGTCTAGATCTCACAGATACGCAGTATTTT. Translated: CASSLGLDLTDTQYF.

CDR3 DNA sequence: TGTGCCAGCAGGGGTACTAGCGGGGGGTTCCAAGAGACCCAGTACTTC. Translation: CASRGTSGGFQETQYF. The V and J genes are TRBV27 and TRBJ2-5; 12 positions agree with TRBD2. CDR3 length equals 16 residues. J lost 1 base, V lost 6 bases, and 6 bases had no gene match. From germline, CDR1 is MNHEY and CDR2 SMNVEV (reference sequence).

This CDR3 reads CASSQIRAPTPSIQYF. In DNA form, the CDR3 reads TGTGCCAGCAGTCAAATCCGGGCCCCGACCCCTTCCATTCAGTACTTC. This chain joins TRBV7-2 and TRBJ2-4; D gene uncertain. This CDR3 is built from 16 residues. Deletions cut 6 bases from V and 9 bases from J, with 24 bases between. CDR1 SGHTA and CDR2 FQGNSA come from the germline V gene.

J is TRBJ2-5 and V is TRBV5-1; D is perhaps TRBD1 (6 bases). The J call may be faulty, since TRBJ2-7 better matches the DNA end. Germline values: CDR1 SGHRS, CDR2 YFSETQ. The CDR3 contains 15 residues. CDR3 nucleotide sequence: TGCGCCAGCAGCTTTCACCCGGGACAATCCTACGAGCAGTACTTC. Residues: CASSFHPGQSYEQYF.

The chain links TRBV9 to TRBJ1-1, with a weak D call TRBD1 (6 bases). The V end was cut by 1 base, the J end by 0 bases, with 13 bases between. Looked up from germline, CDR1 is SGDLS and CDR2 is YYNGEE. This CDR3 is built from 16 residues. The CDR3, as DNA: TGTGCCAGCAGCGTATCCCCAACAGGGCTGAACACTGAAGCTTTCTTT. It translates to CASSVSPTGLNTEAFF.